The 11 T cell receptor beta chains in this list originate from one sample, sequenced in a study of vaccination effects on CD4 cells after COVID-19. Profiling relied on immunoSEQ multiplex PCR, and the TCRdb table lists in-frame clones only, not all of them. The sample lists about 41,000 clones; roughly 82% were seen once. These receptors' antigens are unknown. Prior to sequencing, the ViraFEST assay stimulated PBMC with viral peptide pools, which expanded the antigen-specific CD4+ T cells. Following 10 days of culture, CD4+ T cells were isolated. Previously uninfected by SARS-CoV-2, the vaccine recipients also showed negative nucleocapsid antibodies. Sample: CD4+ T cells from PBMCs cultured with HCoV-NL63 spike peptides, taken before COVID-19 vaccination. These receptors came from a human donor who received a COVID-19 vaccine.

In its sample, this clone was seen a few times. CDR3 nucleotide sequence: TGCGCCAGCAGCTTGGTACCCCTGAATGGTCAGCCCCAGCATTTT. Its protein product is CASSLVPLNGQPQHF. J is TRBJ1-5 and V is TRBV5-1; D is uncertain. Per germline, CDR1 SGHRS and CDR2 YFSETQ. The CDR3 length is 15 residues. The V end was cut by 0 bases, the J end by 6 bases, with 13 bases between.

The chain links TRBV2 to TRBJ1-2; 8 bases align to TRBD1. The CDR3 sequence is 18 residues long. V gave up 0 bases and J gave up 8 bases; unmatched junction bases: 17. CDR1 and CDR2 from the germline V gene are SNHLY and FYNNEI. The CDR3 DNA sequence: TGTGCCAGCAGTGAAGCCGTAGGCAGGGGGCGAGGAGGTAGCGGCTACACCTTC. Translation: CASSEAVGRGRGGSGYTF.

This clone appeared a few times. V is TRBV7-2 and J is TRBJ1-5; tentative D call: TRBD1 (6 bases). This CDR3 spans 14 amino acids. Trimming took off 3 bases at V and 5 bases at J, with 11 bases between the two ends. CDR1 is SGHTA and CDR2 is FQGNSA in the germline V gene. The CDR3 bases are TGTGCCAGCAGCTTCGTGAACAGGGATCAGCCCCAGCATTTT. Translated, it gives CASSFVNRDQPQHF.

The J gene is TRBJ2-5, the V gene TRBV14; D is unclear. CDR1 is SGHDN, CDR2 FVKESK, per germline. V dropped 1 base and J dropped 7 bases, with 13 bases sitting between them. CDR3 length equals 14 residues. CDR3 protein: CASSQGQVRGTQYF. In DNA, the CDR3 is TGTGCCAGCAGCCAAGGTCAAGTGCGTGGGACCCAGTACTTC.

The CDR3 loop reads CASSSTWSSDYSNQPQHF. The CDR3 nucleotides are TGTGCCAGCAGCTCCACCTGGTCCTCCGATTATAGCAATCAGCCCCAGCATTTT. The V and J genes are TRBV7-8 and TRBJ1-5; D remains ambiguous. CDR1 is SGHVS and CDR2 is FQNEAQ in the germline V gene. The CDR3 totals 18 residues. Trimming cost V 4 bases and J 0 bases, with 19 bases left between them.

A few counts support this clone. This chain joins TRBV2 and TRBJ1-3; unclear D gene. Trimming removed 5 bases from V and 0 bases from J, with 5 bases in between. The CDR3 covers 13 residues. The germline V gene encodes CDR1 SNHLY and CDR2 FYNNEI. The CDR3 sequence: CASSRNSGNTIYF. The DNA for the CDR3 is TGTGCCAGCAGTCGAAACTCTGGAAACACCATATATTTT.

The V and J genes are TRBV7-2 and TRBJ2-3, with 11 bases lining up with TRBD2. Germline assignment: CDR1 SGHTA and CDR2 FQGNSA. The CDR3 length is 18 residues. J was trimmed by 3 bases and V by 1 base; bases with no gene match: 9. The CDR3 DNA sequence: TGTGCCAGCAGCTTAGGGGCTAGCGGGGGGCGACGGACAGATACGCAGTATTTT. As protein: CASSLGASGGRRTDTQYF.

This clone was detected once. The chain carries TRBV9 and TRBJ1-2; D might be TRBD1 (6 bases). The CDR3 is 12 residues long. Trimming left V 7 bases short and J 5 bases short, with 12 bases between. Germline lookup yields CDR1 SGDLS and CDR2 YYNGEE. The CDR3: CASSGGWYGYTF. The DNA for the CDR3 is TGTGCCAGCTCGGGGGGCTGGTATGGCTACACCTTC.

The CDR3 loop is CASSRGGLGTDTQYF. The DNA for the CDR3 is TGTGCCAGTTCGAGGGGGGGCCTTGGCACAGATACGCAGTATTTT. The V and J genes are TRBV7-2 and TRBJ2-3; perhaps TRBD2 as D (7 bases). This CDR3 spans 15 amino acids. The V end lost 9 bases, the J end lost 1 base, and 17 bases lay between the germline ends. The germline gives CDR1 SGHTA, CDR2 FQGNSA.

The rearrangement uses TRBV4-1 and TRBJ1-5; no reliable D call. V was shortened by 0 bases and J by 4 bases, with 7 bases between the two germline ends. The CDR3 spans 14 residues. The germline CDR1 and CDR2 sequences are MGHRA and YSYEKL. CDR3 residues: CASSQERVNQPQHF. The DNA of the CDR3 is TGCGCCAGCAGCCAAGAAAGGGTTAATCAGCCCCAGCATTTT.

The chain has TRBV11-2 and TRBJ1-2; D might be TRBD1 (5 bases). V was clipped by 4 bases and J by 6 bases, with 12 bases between them. The CDR3 extends over 13 amino acids. CDR1 SGHAT and CDR2 FQNNGV come from the germline V gene. The CDR3 spells CASSWAGGDGYTF. The CDR3 bases are TGTGCCAGCAGCTGGGCCGGGGGAGATGGCTACACCTTC.